Below, 30 T cell receptor beta chains from the same sample are listed, as sequenced in a study of cytomegalovirus exposure and HLA in healthy donors. The primer mix had 60 Vbeta and 13 Jbeta primers. TCRdb keeps only in-frame clones here, not all; method: immunoSEQ multiplex PCR. The sample holds about 180,000 clones, approximately 80% seen once. Sequencing was carried out using PBMCs. The receptor source for this set is a male donor in good health and CMV-seronegative.

The chain combines TRBV27 with TRBJ2-7; TRBD1 agrees at 10 bases. CDR1 is MNHEY, CDR2 SMNVEV, per germline (reference sequence). This CDR3 comprises 16 residues. J gave up 4 bases and V 7 bases, and 13 bases lay outside the gene matches. CDR3 in DNA: TGTGCCAGCACTTCCATCCGGGGACAGGGGCTATACGAGCAGTACTTC. It translates to CASTSIRGQGLYEQYF.

This chain uses TRBV28 with TRBJ2-7, with 7 bases aligning to TRBD2. The V segment lost 6 bases and the J segment 0 bases; nucleotides outside the gene matches: 8. The germline gives CDR1 MDHEN, CDR2 SYDVKM. This CDR3 is built from 15 residues. The CDR3 protein is CASRLGGLNSYEQYF. CDR3 coding DNA: TGTGCCAGCAGACTGGGGGGGTTAAACTCCTACGAGCAGTACTTC.

The chain employs TRBV6-5 and TRBJ1-5, with D hard to call. CDR3 length: 12 amino acids. Germline CDR1 is MNHEY and CDR2 is SVGAGI. Between the trimmed V and J ends, which lost 5 bases and 9 bases, there was a span of 11 bases. CDR3 sequence (DNA): TGTGCCAGCAGTGACGACCGGGGGCCCCAGCATTTT. Translated: CASSDDRGPQHF.

The genes are TRBV7-3 and TRBJ2-1, with 8 bases fitting TRBD2. The junction had 6 bases not matched to a gene; V was cut back by 2 bases and J by 6 bases. The length of the CDR3 is 15 residues. Germline loops: CDR1 SGHTA, CDR2 FQGTGA. CDR3 loop: CASSLAGGELNEQFF. As DNA, the CDR3 is TGTGCCAGCAGCTTAGCGGGGGGAGAACTCAATGAGCAGTTCTTC.

The chain combines TRBV27 with TRBJ2-5; D is ambiguous. Germline lookup yields CDR1 MNHEY and CDR2 SMNVEV (reference sequence). CDR3 length equals 13 residues. V was trimmed by 3 bases and J by 5 bases, leaving 10 bases between them. The CDR3 nucleotides read TGTGCCAGCAGTTTTTCTAGGCGGGAGACCCAGTACTTC. It is translated as CASSFSRRETQYF.

V is TRBV7-2 and J is TRBJ1-5; no definite D call. The length of the CDR3 is 16 residues. The ends were cut back, 0 bases at V and 4 bases at J, with 13 bases in the middle. Germline V lookup: CDR1 SGHTA, CDR2 FQGNSA. The CDR3 region is CASSLAEGSRNQPQHF. In nucleotides, the CDR3 is TGTGCCAGCAGCTTAGCTGAGGGTAGTCGAAATCAGCCCCAGCATTTT.

The CDR3: CSVEDGTTGSAYTEAFF. The CDR3 DNA sequence: TGCAGCGTTGAAGATGGTACCACAGGGAGCGCGTACACTGAAGCTTTCTTT. The J gene is TRBJ1-1, the V gene TRBV29-1; D possibly corresponds to TRBD1 (6 bases). The CDR3 extends over 17 amino acids. In germline, CDR1 is SQVTM, CDR2 ANQGSEA. The germline V and J ends were trimmed by 0 bases and 3 bases, with 20 bases remaining between them.

The chain combines TRBV5-1 with TRBJ2-7, with TRBD2 identical over 15 bases. With V trimmed by 2 bases and J by 2 bases, 8 bases remained unmatched. Germline values: CDR1 SGHRS, CDR2 YFSETQ. The CDR3 loop spans 18 amino acids. In nucleotides, the CDR3 is TGCGCCAGCAGCTTCTCGTCGGGACTAGCGGGGGGAACCTACGAGCAGTACTTC. Translating it yields CASSFSSGLAGGTYEQYF. Using reference TRBV5-1 and TRBJ2-7 for the parts outside the CDR3, the full variable domain is KAGVTQTPRYLIKTRGQQVTLSCSPISGHRSVSWYQQTPGQGLQFLFEYFSETQRNKGNFPGRFSGRQFSNSRSEMNVSTLELGDSALYLCASSFSSGLAGGTYEQYFGPGTRLTVT.

This chain connects TRBV7-6 to TRBJ2-5; the match to TRBD1 covers 8 bases. The trim removed 5 bases at V and 1 base at J, leaving 6 bases unmatched. The CDR3 spans 15 residues. In germline, CDR1 is SGHVS, CDR2 FNYEAQ. DNA of the CDR3: TGTGCCAGCAGCCCTTCTACAGGGGGCCAAGAGACCCAGTACTTC. Its translation is CASSPSTGGQETQYF.

The genes are TRBV7-9 and TRBJ2-7, with 8 bases matching TRBD1. The germline CDR1 and CDR2 sequences are SEHNR and FQNEAQ (reference sequence). Losses at the gene ends were 3 bases for V and 3 bases for J; bases not matched to a gene: 7. CDR3 length: 15 residues. The CDR3 protein is CASSFPGGGFYEQYF. Written as DNA, the CDR3 is TGTGCCAGCAGCTTCCCAGGGGGCGGATTCTACGAGCAGTACTTC.

This chain uses TRBV9 with TRBJ2-7, with D perhaps matching TRBD2 (6 bases). Germline V gene lookup returns CDR1 SGDLS and CDR2 YYNGEE. V lost 0 bases and J lost 7, with 17 bases in between. The CDR3 is 15 residues long. CDR3 region: CASSVGDSYAGEQYF. The DNA for the CDR3 is TGTGCCAGCAGCGTAGGGGACTCTTACGCGGGGGAGCAGTACTTC.

This chain links TRBV6-1 with TRBJ2-1; D is unclear. This CDR3 contains 15 residues. Deletions cut 4 bases from V and 6 bases from J, with 16 bases between. CDR1 and CDR2 (germline): MNHNS, SASEGT. CDR3 DNA sequence: TGTGCCAGCAGTGGCCAGGCCGGATATGTCAATGAGCAGTTCTTC. It yields the protein CASSGQAGYVNEQFF.

This chain links TRBV5-1 with TRBJ2-5, with TRBD2 matching 8 bases. Germline CDR1 and CDR2: SGHRS and YFSETQ. The CDR3 consists of 15 residues. V lost 0 bases to trimming and J lost 2 bases; unmatched junction nucleotides: 3. The CDR3 here is CASSLVSGAQETQYF. In DNA form, the CDR3 reads TGCGCCAGCAGCTTGGTTAGCGGGGCACAAGAGACCCAGTACTTC.

The genes are TRBV9 and TRBJ2-7; 9 bases are shared with TRBD2. CDR1 and CDR2 from the germline V gene are SGDLS and YYNGEE. Unmatched junction bases numbered 2, after V lost 0 bases and J lost 1 base. There are 15 residues in the CDR3. CDR3 residues: CASSVGLAGSYEQYF. CDR3 bases: TGTGCCAGCAGCGTAGGGCTAGCGGGGTCCTACGAGCAGTACTTC.

This chain links TRBV5-8 with TRBJ2-1; TRBD1 matches at 9 bases. V shed 0 bases and J 6 bases; nucleotides not matched to a gene: 4. CDR3 length: 15 residues. Per the germline V gene, CDR1 is SGHTS and CDR2 is YDEGEE. In DNA form, the CDR3 reads TGTGCCAGCAGCTTGGGGACAGGGGTTCGCAATGAGCAGTTCTTC. Translation gives CASSLGTGVRNEQFF.

The rearrangement links TRBV28 to TRBJ1-4, with unresolved D. CDR1 and CDR2 from the germline V gene are MDHEN and SYDVKM. CDR3 length: 14 residues. Trimming stripped 2 bases from V and 4 bases from J, with 8 bases between. CDR3 residues: CASSLPTVNEKLFF. DNA for the CDR3: TGTGCCAGCAGTTTACCAACAGTTAATGAAAAACTGTTTTTT.

V usage is TRBV5-6 and J usage is TRBJ2-2, with 7 bases that match TRBD2. Unmatched junction bases numbered 8, after V lost 2 bases and J lost 4 bases. Germline values: CDR1 SGHDT, CDR2 YYEEEE. This CDR3 is built from 16 residues. The CDR3 sequence: CASSFGGTGGTGELFF. The DNA of the CDR3 is TGTGCCAGCAGCTTCGGAGGGACGGGAGGCACCGGGGAGCTGTTTTTT.

The J gene is TRBJ1-4, the V gene TRBV19, with a weak D call TRBD1 (5 bases). CDR3 length: 16 amino acids. The germline CDR1 and CDR2 sequences are LNHDA and SQIVND (reference sequence). V dropped 3 bases and J dropped 0 bases, with 11 bases sitting between them. CDR3 protein: CASSMGLQATNEKLFF. The CDR3 DNA sequence: TGTGCCAGTAGTATGGGACTACAAGCAACTAATGAAAAACTGTTTTTT.

The genes are TRBV15 and TRBJ2-1; 13 bases are shared with TRBD2. The CDR3 is 21 residues long. CDR1 and CDR2 from the germline V gene are LNHNV and YYDKDF (reference sequence). V lost 0 bases, J lost 8 bases, and 19 bases stayed unmatched. The CDR3 nucleotides are TGTGCCACCAGCAGAGATCTTAGTTTTGGGACTAGCGGGGCCTTTGGGGATGAGCAGTTCTTC. Protein sequence: CATSRDLSFGTSGAFGDEQFF.

The chain carries TRBV5-1 and TRBJ2-7; 9 bases match TRBD2. Germline V gene data show CDR1 as SGHRS and CDR2 as YFSETQ. The CDR3 runs 16 residues. The junction had 9 bases not matched to a gene; V was cut back by 0 bases and J by 5 bases. This CDR3 reads CASSLGGGGAMDEQYF. For the CDR3, the DNA is TGCGCCAGCAGCTTGGGAGGCGGGGGGGCCATGGACGAGCAGTACTTC.

Turning to this clone: The junction does not match germline at one end; this may be a read error. The chain has TRBV4-3 and TRBJ1-2; D gene unclear. The CDR3 runs 15 residues. Germline-derived CDR1 and CDR2 are LGHNA and YSLEER. For the CDR3, the DNA is TGCGCCAGCAGCCAAGTAGCGGCTTATCGCAATGGCTGCACCTTC. It translates to CASSQVAAYRNGCTF.

The CDR3 here is CARSPNPTAPNLPYEQYF. CDR3 DNA: TGTGCCAGAAGCCCAAATCCGACAGCCCCGAACCTTCCCTACGAGCAGTACTTC. V and J are TRBV5-3 and TRBJ2-7; possibly TRBD1 for D (5 bases). TRBV5-3 is flagged as an ORF with uncertain function. Trimming shortened V by 4 bases and J by 2 bases, and 25 bases separated the two germline ends. This CDR3 region has 18 residues.

V and J are TRBV27 and TRBJ1-4; TRBD1 is a possible D gene (5 bases). This CDR3 has 15 amino acids. Germline loops: CDR1 MNHEY, CDR2 SMNVEV (reference sequence). The germline V and J ends were trimmed by 6 bases and 8 bases, with 19 bases remaining between them. The CDR3: CASSPGSKSREKLFF. The CDR3 nucleotides are TGTGCCAGCAGCCCAGGGTCAAAGAGCCGGGAAAAACTGTTTTTT.

V gene TRBV6-5 combines with J gene TRBJ1-2, with D possibly being TRBD1 (5 bases). The CDR3 extends over 13 amino acids. Germline V gives CDR1 MNHEY, CDR2 SVGAGI. V lost 7 bases and J lost 3, with 12 bases in between. The CDR3 DNA reads TGTGCCAGCAAACGCGACAGAGACTATGGCTACACCTTC. Its translation is CASKRDRDYGYTF.

The gene calls are TRBV7-5 and TRBJ1-1; the D call TRBD1 from the table was never checked on the DNA. TRBV7-5 is classified as a pseudogene. The CDR3 loop spans 20 amino acids. DNA of the CDR3: TGTGCCAGAAGCTTAGATTTTTTCCGGGAAGGAACCGGGGACAGAGGTGAAGCTTTCTTT. This translates into CARSLDFFREGTGDRGEAFF.

The chain joins TRBV27 to TRBJ1-5; 7 positions match TRBD1. V was pared by 4 bases and J by 2 bases, with 5 bases of the junction left unmatched. Germline V lookup: CDR1 MNHEY, CDR2 SMNVEV (reference sequence). This CDR3 is 15 amino acids long. CDR3 bases: TGTGCCAGCAGTTCCTGGACAGGCGGCAATCAGCCCCAGCATTTT. Amino acid sequence: CASSSWTGGNQPQHF.

The CDR3 protein is CASRRGQGAGFGYTF. CDR3 coding DNA: TGTGCCAGCAGAAGAGGACAGGGGGCAGGGTTTGGCTACACCTTC. The gene calls are TRBV6-5 and TRBJ1-2; 11 nucleotides agree with TRBD1. Germline CDR1 and CDR2: MNHEY and SVGAGI. The CDR3 is made up of 15 amino acids. J gave up 7 bases and V 6 bases, and 10 bases lay outside the gene matches.

The chain links TRBV13 to TRBJ1-3; possibly TRBD1 for D (6 bases). The germline V gene has CDR1 PRHDT and CDR2 FYEKMQ (reference sequence). Trimming stripped 6 bases from V and 4 bases from J, with 16 bases between. The CDR3 has 15 amino acids. CDR3 sequence: CASRSTGLGGNTIYF. As DNA, the CDR3 is TGTGCCAGCAGGTCAACAGGGCTGGGAGGAAACACCATATATTTT.

The chain has TRBV7-2 and TRBJ2-7; D is possibly TRBD1 (5 bases). The ends were cut back, 4 bases at V and 9 bases at J, with 22 bases in the middle. Germline loops: CDR1 SGHTA, CDR2 FQGNSA. The CDR3 runs 15 residues. CDR3 nucleotide sequence: TGTGCCAGCAGCTCCCCCCCCGGTCCAGTTCAGGGGCAGTACTTC. Translating it yields CASSSPPGPVQGQYF. The variable domain in full, completed from reference TRBV7-2 and TRBJ2-7, reads GAGVSQSPSNKVTEKGKDVELRCDPISGHTALYWYRQSLGQGLEFLIYFQGNSAPDKSGLPSDRFSAERTGGSVSTLTIQRTQQEDSAVYLCASSSPPGPVQGQYFGPGTRLTVT.

This clone was seen just once. The chain carries TRBV30 and TRBJ1-2, with D possibly being TRBD1 (5 bases). The V and J ends lost 0 bases and 7 bases respectively, with 12 bases between them. CDR3 size: 13 residues. Germline CDR1 reads GTSNPN; CDR2 reads SVGIG (reference sequence). The chain's CDR3 is CAWSVGGGAGYTF. The CDR3, as DNA: TGTGCCTGGAGTGTGGGGGGTGGGGCTGGCTACACCTTC.